This TCR beta chain was sequenced for a study of blood T cell repertoires in COVID-19. Study details: Acute and convalescent COVID-19 samples came from the United States, Italy and Spain.

The CDR3 spans 14 residues. Germline V gives CDR1 MNHNY, CDR2 SVGAGI (reference sequence). V trimming: 5 bases; J trimming: 5 bases; junction bases outside the gene matches: 4. Original handling: Using reference gene primer amplification, nucleated cell counts were estimated. Here immunoSEQ multiplex PCR was the method, and the copy in TCRdb shows in-frame clones only, minus some. V, J and clone size are taken as reported in that table, and D and trimming were inferred from the DNA itself. The sample includes 200,000 to 250,000 clones, 85% seen only once; the top ten take roughly 4.6%. The clonotype comes from a man between 50 and 59 years old with COVID-19, enrolled during active disease. The chain uses TRBV6-6 and TRBJ2-1, with 9 positions matching TRBD2. Source material: peripheral blood. Here the CDR3 reads CASSPLAGNNEQFF. The CDR3 bases are TGTGCCAGCAGTCCGCTAGCGGGGAACAATGAGCAGTTCTTC.